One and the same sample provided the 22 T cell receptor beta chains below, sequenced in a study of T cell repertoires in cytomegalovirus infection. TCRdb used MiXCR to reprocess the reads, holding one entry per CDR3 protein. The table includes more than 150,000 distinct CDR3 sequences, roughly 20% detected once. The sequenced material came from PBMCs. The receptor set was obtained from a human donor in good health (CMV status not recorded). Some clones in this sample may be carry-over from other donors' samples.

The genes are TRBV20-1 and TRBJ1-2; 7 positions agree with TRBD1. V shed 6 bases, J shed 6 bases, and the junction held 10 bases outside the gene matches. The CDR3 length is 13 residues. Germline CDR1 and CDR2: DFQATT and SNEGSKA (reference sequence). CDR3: CSAPADRIDGYTF. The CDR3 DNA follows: TGCAGTGCACCTGCGGACAGGATAGATGGCTACACCTTC.

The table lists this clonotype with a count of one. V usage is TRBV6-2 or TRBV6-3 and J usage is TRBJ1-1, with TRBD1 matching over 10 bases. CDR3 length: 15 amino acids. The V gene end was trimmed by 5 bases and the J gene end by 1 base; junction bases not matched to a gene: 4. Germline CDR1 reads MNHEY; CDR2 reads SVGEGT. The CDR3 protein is CASSLGQGRNTEAFF. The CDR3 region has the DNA TGTGCCAGCAGTCTGGGACAGGGGAGGAACACTGAAGCTTTCTTT.

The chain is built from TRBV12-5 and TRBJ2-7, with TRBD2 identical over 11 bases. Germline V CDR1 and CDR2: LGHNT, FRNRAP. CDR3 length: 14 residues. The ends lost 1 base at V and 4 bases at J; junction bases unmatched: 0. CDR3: CASGLGTSGYEQYF. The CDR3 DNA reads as TGTGCTAGTGGTTTGGGGACTAGCGGGTACGAGCAGTACTTC. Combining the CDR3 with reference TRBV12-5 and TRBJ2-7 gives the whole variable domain DARVTQTPRHKVTEMGQEVTMRCQPILGHNTVFWYRQTMMQGLELLAYFRNRAPLDDSGMPKDRFSAEMPDATLATLKIQPSEPRDSAVYFCASGLGTSGYEQYFGPGTRLTVT.

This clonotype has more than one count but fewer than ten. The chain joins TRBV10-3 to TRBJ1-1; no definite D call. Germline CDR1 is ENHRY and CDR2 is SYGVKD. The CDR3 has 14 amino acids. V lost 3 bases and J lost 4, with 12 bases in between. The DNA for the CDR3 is TGTGCCATCAGTGAACGGGAGGTGGTCACTGAAGCTTTCTTT. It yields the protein CAISEREVVTEAFF.

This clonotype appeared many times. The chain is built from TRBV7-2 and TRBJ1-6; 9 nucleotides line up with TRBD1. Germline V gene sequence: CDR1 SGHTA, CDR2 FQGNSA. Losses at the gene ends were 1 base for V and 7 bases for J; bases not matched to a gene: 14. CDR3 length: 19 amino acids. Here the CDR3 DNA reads TGTGCCAGCAGCTTAGAAGGGACAGGGATGGGTTCGGGAAATTCACCCCTCCACTTT. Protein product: CASSLEGTGMGSGNSPLHF.

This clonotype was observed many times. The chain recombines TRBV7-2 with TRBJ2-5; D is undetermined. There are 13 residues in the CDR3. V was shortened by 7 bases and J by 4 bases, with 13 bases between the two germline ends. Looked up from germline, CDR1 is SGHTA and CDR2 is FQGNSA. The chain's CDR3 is CASTPTRVETQYF. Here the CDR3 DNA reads TGTGCCAGCACTCCGACAAGGGTAGAGACCCAGTACTTC.

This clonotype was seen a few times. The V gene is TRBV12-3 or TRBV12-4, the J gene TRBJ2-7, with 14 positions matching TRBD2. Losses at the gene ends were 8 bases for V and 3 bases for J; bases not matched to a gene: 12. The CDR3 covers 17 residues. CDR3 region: CASGRGTSGGLHYEQYF. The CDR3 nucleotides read TGTGCCAGCGGGCGCGGGACTAGCGGGGGCCTCCACTACGAGCAGTACTTC.

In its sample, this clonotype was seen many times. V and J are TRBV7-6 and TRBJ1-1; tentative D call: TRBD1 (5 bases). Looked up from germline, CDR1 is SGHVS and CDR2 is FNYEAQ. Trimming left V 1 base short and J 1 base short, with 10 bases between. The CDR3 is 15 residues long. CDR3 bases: TGTGCCAGCAGCTTAGACCCAGGGACGAACACTGAAGCTTTCTTT. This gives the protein CASSLDPGTNTEAFF.

The CDR3 region is CASKLRAGLSTDTQYF. CDR3 sequence (DNA): TGTGCCAGCAAGCTCCGGGCAGGGCTTAGCACAGATACGCAGTATTTT. The rearrangement joins TRBV2 to TRBJ2-3; tentatively, D is TRBD1 (5 bases). This CDR3 is built from 16 residues. Trimming took 7 bases from V and 0 from J, leaving 17 bases between them. Germline-derived CDR1 and CDR2 are SNHLY and FYNNEI.

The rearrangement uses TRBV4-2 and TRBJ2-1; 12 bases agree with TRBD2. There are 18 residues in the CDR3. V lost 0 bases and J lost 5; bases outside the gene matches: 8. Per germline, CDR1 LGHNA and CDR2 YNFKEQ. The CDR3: CASSQDLLAGGGNNEQFF. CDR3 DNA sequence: TGTGCCAGCAGCCAAGACCTTCTAGCGGGAGGGGGAAACAATGAGCAGTTCTTC.

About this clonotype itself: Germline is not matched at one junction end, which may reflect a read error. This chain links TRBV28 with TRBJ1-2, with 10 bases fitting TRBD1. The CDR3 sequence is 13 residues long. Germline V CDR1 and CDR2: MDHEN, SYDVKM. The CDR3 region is CASRTGGNYGYSF. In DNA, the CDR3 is TGTGCCAGCAGGACAGGGGGCAACTATGGCTACTCCTTC.

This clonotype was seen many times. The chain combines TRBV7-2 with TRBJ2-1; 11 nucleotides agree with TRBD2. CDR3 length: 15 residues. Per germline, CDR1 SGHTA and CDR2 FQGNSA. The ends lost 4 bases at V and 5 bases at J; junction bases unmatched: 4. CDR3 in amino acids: CASSSPGLADNEQFF. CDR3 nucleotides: TGTGCCAGCAGCTCACCGGGACTAGCGGACAATGAGCAGTTCTTC.

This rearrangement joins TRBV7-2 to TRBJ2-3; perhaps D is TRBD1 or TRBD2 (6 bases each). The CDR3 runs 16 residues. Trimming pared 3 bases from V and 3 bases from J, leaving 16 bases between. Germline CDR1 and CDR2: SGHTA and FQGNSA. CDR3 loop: CASSLTGARKTDTQYF. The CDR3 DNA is TGTGCCAGCAGCTTGACGGGGGCGCGGAAAACAGATACGCAGTATTTT.

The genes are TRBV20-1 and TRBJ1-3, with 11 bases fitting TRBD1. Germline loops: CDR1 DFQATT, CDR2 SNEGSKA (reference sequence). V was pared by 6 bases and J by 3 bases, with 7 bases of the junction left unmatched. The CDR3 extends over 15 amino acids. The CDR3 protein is CSAPDRGLYGNTIYF. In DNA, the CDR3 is TGCAGTGCCCCGGACAGGGGGCTTTATGGAAACACCATATATTTT.

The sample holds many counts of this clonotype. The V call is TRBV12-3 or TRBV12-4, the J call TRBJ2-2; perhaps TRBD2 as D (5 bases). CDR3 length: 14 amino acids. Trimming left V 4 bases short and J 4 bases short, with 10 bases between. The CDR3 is CASSSERTTGELFF. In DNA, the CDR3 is TGTGCCAGCAGTTCAGAGCGGACCACCGGGGAGCTGTTTTTT.

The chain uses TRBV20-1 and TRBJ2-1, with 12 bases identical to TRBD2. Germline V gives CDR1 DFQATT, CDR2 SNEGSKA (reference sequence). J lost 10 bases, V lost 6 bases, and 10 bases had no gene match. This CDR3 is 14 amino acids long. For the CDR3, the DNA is TGCAGTGCCCTAGTACCTAGCGGGGGGGAGGAGCAGTTCTTC. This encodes CSALVPSGGEEQFF.

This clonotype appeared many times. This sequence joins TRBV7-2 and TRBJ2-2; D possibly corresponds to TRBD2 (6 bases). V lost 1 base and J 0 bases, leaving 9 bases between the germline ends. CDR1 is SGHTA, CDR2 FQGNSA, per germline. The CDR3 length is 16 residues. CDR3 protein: CASSLVAGPNTGELFF. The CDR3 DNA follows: TGTGCCAGCAGCTTAGTTGCGGGGCCGAACACCGGGGAGCTGTTTTTT.

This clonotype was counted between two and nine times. The CDR3 reads CASSLGTGKETQYF. The CDR3 region has the DNA TGCGCCAGCAGCCTAGGGACAGGGAAAGAGACCCAGTACTTC. V gene TRBV5-1 combines with J gene TRBJ2-5; 9 bases map to TRBD1. Germline loops: CDR1 SGHRS, CDR2 YFSETQ. V lost 4 bases and J lost 3; bases outside the gene matches: 4. The CDR3 covers 14 residues.

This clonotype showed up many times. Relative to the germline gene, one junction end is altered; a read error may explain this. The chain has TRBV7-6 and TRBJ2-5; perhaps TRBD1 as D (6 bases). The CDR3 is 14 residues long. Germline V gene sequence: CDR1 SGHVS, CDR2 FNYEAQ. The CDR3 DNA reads TGTGCCAGCAGCTTGAAACCGGACAGCCGGATAATTCACTTC. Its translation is CASSLKPDSRIIHF.

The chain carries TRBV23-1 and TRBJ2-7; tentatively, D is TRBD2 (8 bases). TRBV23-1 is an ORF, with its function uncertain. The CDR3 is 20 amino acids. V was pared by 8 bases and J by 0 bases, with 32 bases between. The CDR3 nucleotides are TGCGCCAGCGGGAGAAGGGGGCACAACATCGCGGGAGGCTTCTCCTACGAGCAGTACTTC. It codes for CASGRRGHNIAGGFSYEQYF.

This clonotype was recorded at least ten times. CDR3 bases: TGTGCCAGCAGCTTAGCCACGCGGGGGGGCCGGCAGACCCAGTACTTC. This codes for CASSLATRGGRQTQYF. The V gene is TRBV7-2, the J gene TRBJ2-5; TRBD2 agrees at 9 bases. This CDR3 region has 16 residues. Trimming removed 0 bases from V and 6 bases from J; junction bases left unmatched: 8. CDR1 is SGHTA and CDR2 is FQGNSA in the germline V gene.

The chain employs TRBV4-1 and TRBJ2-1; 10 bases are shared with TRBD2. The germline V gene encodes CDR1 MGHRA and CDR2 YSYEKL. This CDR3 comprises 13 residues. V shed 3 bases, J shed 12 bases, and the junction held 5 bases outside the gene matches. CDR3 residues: CASSQIAGGTQFF. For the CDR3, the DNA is TGCGCCAGCAGCCAGATAGCGGGGGGAACGCAGTTCTTC.